The sequence of this TCR beta chain was determined in a study of T cell responses to AZD1222 COVID-19 vaccine. On this clone: Its antigen remains unknown.

Generated by immunoSEQ multiplex PCR, the TCRdb table keeps only in-frame clones and is missing some. The sample records some 170,000 clones, 85% to 95% being singletons. General study results and limits: Spike-specific TCR breadth and depth grew following two AZD1222 doses. Females outnumbered males among donors, who were mostly white British; clonal diversity was possibly underestimated.

The sample in question was peripheral blood, obtained 28 days after the second dose of the MenACWY control vaccine. The sequence was obtained from an adult who received the MenACWY meningococcal vaccine as a control.

For the CDR3, the DNA is TGCAGCGTTGCCAGGGGGGAACTAGCCAAAAACATTCAGTACTTC. Its protein product is CSVARGELAKNIQYF. The rearrangement joins TRBV29-1 to TRBJ2-4, with a possible D match to TRBD1 (7 bases). V lost 4 bases to trimming and J lost 0 bases, with 13 bases between them. The CDR3 is 15 amino acids. Germline assignment: CDR1 SQVTM and CDR2 ANQGSEA.